The 5 T cell receptor beta chains presented below share a single source sample, sequenced in a study of molecular identifiers for immune sequencing clone quantification (dated by TCRdb to 2017 to 2018). Library prep was done by PCR. Sequencing was carried out with a NextSeq 500. In-frame beta chains were kept once TCRdb had trimmed the public reads at Q25 with fastp and called clones with MiXCR. Rows matching on CDR3 protein sequence are summarized as one entry with the most common DNA and genes. This sample lists 85,000 to 120,000 distinct CDR3 sequences; 30% to 45% were detected once. The ten largest clones represent approximately 9.8% of the sample. The sample comprised naive CD8+ T cells from blood, with Jurkat cell RNA spiked in. What this sample's cell subset or site label stands for: FACS-sorted CD8+CD4-CCR7+CD45RA+ naive T cells. Every receptor here comes from a human donor in good health. Some libraries in this study had Jurkat cell RNA spiked in.

This chain connects TRBV14 to TRBJ2-1; D gene ambiguous. This CDR3 comprises 15 residues. The germline V gene has CDR1 SGHDN and CDR2 FVKESK. The germline V and J ends were trimmed by 3 bases and 3 bases, with 12 bases remaining between them. CDR3 sequence: CASSHTEPVYNEQFF. CDR3 in DNA: TGTGCCAGCAGCCACACAGAACCGGTCTACAATGAGCAGTTCTTC. The whole variable domain, remainder taken from reference TRBV14 and TRBJ2-1, is EAGVTQFPSHSVIEKGQTVTLRCDPISGHDNLYWYRRVMGKEIKFLLHFVKESKQDESGMPNNRFLAERTGGTYSTLKVQPAELEDSGVYFCASSHTEPVYNEQFFGPGTRLTVL.

The chain is built from TRBV7-2 and TRBJ1-3; TRBD1 matches at 9 bases. The V segment lost 5 bases and the J segment 1 base; nucleotides outside the gene matches: 3. Germline V gives CDR1 SGHTA, CDR2 FQGNSA. The CDR3 is 15 amino acids. CDR3 in amino acids: CASSVGTGSGNTIYF. CDR3 nucleotides: TGTGCCAGCAGCGTCGGGACAGGGTCTGGAAACACCATATATTTT.

The chain has TRBV6-2 or TRBV6-3 and TRBJ2-7, with D possibly TRBD2 on 5 matching bases. Trimming removed 6 bases at V and 3 bases at J, with 21 bases between. The CDR3 has 16 residues. Germline-derived CDR1 and CDR2 are MNHEY and SVGEGT. In DNA, the CDR3 is TGTGCCAGCAGAAAACGCCCAGCGGAGCCTCGCTACGAGCAGTACTTC. Protein sequence: CASRKRPAEPRYEQYF.

The CDR3 reads CASRFTGVDIQYF. CDR3 DNA: TGTGCCAGCAGATTTACAGGGGTAGACATTCAGTACTTC. The chain carries TRBV27 and TRBJ2-4; 7 bases align to TRBD1. Germline values: CDR1 MNHEY, CDR2 SMNVEV (reference sequence). V dropped 6 bases and J dropped 8; count of bases not matched to a gene: 7. The CDR3 runs 13 residues.

This clonotype is labeled medium-sized. The chain uses TRBV6-2 or TRBV6-3 and TRBJ2-5; D is undetermined. From germline, CDR1 is MNHEY and CDR2 SVGEGT. CDR3 size: 14 residues. Trimming left V 2 bases short and J 2 bases short, with 9 bases between. The CDR3 sequence is CASSYQAEQETQYF. In nucleotides, the CDR3 is TGTGCCAGCAGTTACCAGGCAGAACAAGAGACCCAGTACTTC.